These T cell receptor beta chains were read from a single sample in a study of T cell responses to AZD1222 COVID-19 vaccine. TCRdb keeps only in-frame clones here, not all; method: immunoSEQ multiplex PCR. Among 30,000 to 40,000 clones listed, 75% to 85% were seen once. Specimen: peripheral blood, collected 28 days after the second AZD1222 dose. The receptors derive from an adult who received the AZD1222 COVID-19 vaccine. The CDR3 runs from the conserved cysteine through the conserved F or W. The order of the fields is clone size, V gene, D gene, J gene, CDR3 DNA, CDR3 protein. D genes are given only for firm matches. A row's size may be missing; if present it is once, few, many or a size class.

clone_size: .
v_call: TRBV7-2
d_call: .
j_call: TRBJ2-3
cdr3_nt: TGTGCCAGCAGCATGACTAGTACAGATACGCAGTATTTT
cdr3_aa: CASSMTSTDTQYF

clone_size: .
v_call: TRBV6-6
d_call: TRBD1
j_call: TRBJ1-3
cdr3_nt: TGTGCCAGCAGGCAAGGACAGGCTGGAAACACCATATATTTT
cdr3_aa: CASRQGQAGNTIYF

clone_size: .
v_call: TRBV7-3
d_call: TRBD1
j_call: TRBJ2-3
cdr3_nt: TGTGCCAGCAGCGCGGGACAGGGATTGGTAGATACGCAGTATTTT
cdr3_aa: CASSAGQGLVDTQYF

clone_size: .
v_call: TRBV5-1
d_call: .
j_call: TRBJ1-4
cdr3_nt: TGCGCCAGCAGCTTGGCAGACGACGGGGCTGAAAAACTGTTTTTT
cdr3_aa: CASSLADDGAEKLFF

clone_size: few
v_call: TRBV9
d_call: .
j_call: TRBJ1-2
cdr3_nt: TGTGCCAGCAGCCCAGAGGTCGGGACGAGCTATGGCTACACCTTC
cdr3_aa: CASSPEVGTSYGYTF

clone_size: .
v_call: TRBV18
d_call: TRBD1
j_call: TRBJ1-4
cdr3_nt: TGTGCCAGCTCACCAAACGGACAGGGTTATGAAAAACTGTTTTTT
cdr3_aa: CASSPNGQGYEKLFF

clone_size: .
v_call: TRBV27
d_call: .
j_call: TRBJ1-5
cdr3_nt: TGTGCCAGCGGGGGCACTAGGGGGTCTCAGCCCCAGCATTTT
cdr3_aa: CASGGTRGSQPQHF

clone_size: .
v_call: TRBV3-1/TRBV3-2
d_call: .
j_call: TRBJ2-2
cdr3_nt: TGTGCCAGCAGCCACCTGACTAGTTTTCGGCTGTTTTTT
cdr3_aa: CASSHLTSFRLFF

clone_size: few
v_call: TRBV6-5
d_call: TRBD1
j_call: TRBJ1-2
cdr3_nt: TGTGCCAGCAGTTGGGGGGCATCCGGGACAGGGTATGGCTACACCTTC
cdr3_aa: CASSWGASGTGYGYTF

clone_size: few
v_call: TRBV5-1
d_call: .
j_call: TRBJ1-1
cdr3_nt: TGCGCCAGCAGCTTGTTAGGGCAGGGTAACACTGAAGCTTTCTTT
cdr3_aa: CASSLLGQGNTEAFF

clone_size: .
v_call: TRBV3-1/TRBV3-2
d_call: .
j_call: TRBJ2-6
cdr3_nt: TGTGCCAGCAGCCTAAGCTCTGGGGCCAACGTCCTGACTTTC
cdr3_aa: CASSLSSGANVLTF

clone_size: .
v_call: TRBV19
d_call: TRBD2
j_call: TRBJ2-1
cdr3_nt: TGTGCCAGTAGTATTGTCGCGGGAGAAAACAATGAGCAGTTCTTC
cdr3_aa: CASSIVAGENNEQFF

clone_size: .
v_call: TRBV3-1/TRBV3-2
d_call: TRBD2
j_call: TRBJ2-1
cdr3_nt: TGTGCCAGCAGCCAAGGCCGCGGGAGGGTAAATGAGCAGTTCTTC
cdr3_aa: CASSQGRGRVNEQFF

clone_size: .
v_call: TRBV27
d_call: .
j_call: TRBJ2-1
cdr3_nt: TGTGCCAGCAGTGATGACACTAGCTCCTACAATGAGCAGTTCTTC
cdr3_aa: CASSDDTSSYNEQFF

clone_size: few
v_call: TRBV5-1
d_call: TRBD1
j_call: TRBJ1-5
cdr3_nt: TGCGCCAGCAGCTTGGGGACAGGGAACAATCAGCCCCAGCATTTT
cdr3_aa: CASSLGTGNNQPQHF

clone_size: .
v_call: TRBV24-1
d_call: TRBD2
j_call: TRBJ2-1
cdr3_nt: TGTGCCACCAGTGATTTTCGGGGGGACCGTGAGCAGTTCTTC
cdr3_aa: CATSDFRGDREQFF

clone_size: .
v_call: TRBV5-1
d_call: .
j_call: TRBJ2-3
cdr3_nt: TGCGCCAGCAGCTTGGACCCGGGCCCAGATACGCAGTATTTT
cdr3_aa: CASSLDPGPDTQYF

clone_size: .
v_call: TRBV11-3
d_call: TRBD1
j_call: TRBJ1-4
cdr3_nt: TGTGCCAGCAGCCACCAGACAGGGGCTAATGAAAAACTGTTTTTT
cdr3_aa: CASSHQTGANEKLFF